This T cell receptor beta chain was profiled in a study of molecular identifiers for immune sequencing clone quantification. Across the study: Replicate RNA from about 19,000 or 110,000 naive CD8 T cells formed five aliquots; four were sequenced.

One entry per CDR3 protein, called by TCRdb with MiXCR from the PCR reads. The table includes about 640,000 distinct CDR3 sequences, around 20% detected once. This CDR3 has 13 amino acids. Germline-derived CDR1 and CDR2 are KGHDR and SFDVKD. V gave up 4 bases and J gave up 5 bases, with 11 bases separating them. This clonotype was seen many times. The sequence came from a human donor in good health. Some libraries in this study had Jurkat cell RNA spiked in. The chain combines TRBV24-1 with TRBJ2-7; no reliable D call. Sequenced material: naive CD8+ T cells from blood, with Jurkat cell RNA spiked in. Stated subset: FACS-sorted CD8+CD4-CCR7+CD45RA+ naive T cells. The CDR3 sequence: CATSDTPAHEQYF. The CDR3 DNA reads as TGTGCCACCAGTGACACCCCGGCGCACGAGCAGTACTTC.